Listed here is a single T cell receptor (beta chain). This sample was taken from a study of T cells in Graves' hyperthyroidism and ophthalmopathy. Amplified TCR beta CDR3 regions came from RNA transcripts. A first-round RT-PCR of the TCR CDR3 used the HTBI primer set. Via MiXCR, TCRdb re-called the multiplex PCR reads, giving one row per CDR3 protein. The sample contains 600,000 to 700,000 distinct CDR3 sequences, approximately 15% of which appear only once. Trimming removed 7 bases from V and 10 bases from J, with 16 bases in between. The germline gives CDR1 MDHEN, CDR2 SYDVKM. The CDR3 totals 12 residues.

The V gene is TRBV28, the J gene TRBJ1-1, with no clear D. The receptor was isolated from a woman between 40 and 50 years old with Graves' ophthalmopathy. Sequenced: blood. The CDR3: CASKSVGLGAFF. The CDR3 DNA sequence: TGTGCCAGCAAGTCGGTCGGTCTAGGAGCTTTCTTT.